These T cell receptor beta chains were read from a single sample in a study of neurological immune-mediated disorders. TCRdb called the 5' RACE reads again in MiXCR, with one record for every CDR3 protein. Here the sample spans 53,000 or so distinct CDR3 sequences, about 8% being singletons. The sequenced sample was PBMCs. These receptors were taken from a woman aged 40 to 50 in good health. Each CDR3 is given with its conserved first and last residue. Each record gives: J gene, clone size, V gene, D gene, CDR3 protein, CDR3 DNA. D genes are given only for firm matches. The size of a clone is reported for some rows only, either as once, few or many, or as a class for expanded clones.

J: TRBJ2-7; size: -; V: TRBV4-3; D: -; CDR3: CASSHSPEIFNVQYF; DNA: TGCGCCAGCAGCCATTCCCCAGAGATTTTCAACGTGCAGTACTTC
J: TRBJ2-1; size: many; V: TRBV6-1; D: -; CDR3: CASSGGQPQFF; DNA: TGTGCCAGCAGCGGGGGGCAGCCTCAGTTCTTC
J: TRBJ2-2; size: many; V: TRBV11-3; D: -; CDR3: CASSFGRADTGELFF; DNA: TGTGCCAGCAGCTTTGGCAGGGCTGACACCGGGGAGCTGTTTTTT
J: TRBJ1-2; size: -; V: TRBV19; D: -; CDR3: CASSPLGPMLGYTF; DNA: TGTGCCAGTAGCCCACTAGGGCCGATGCTCGGCTACACCTTC
J: TRBJ1-1; size: many; V: TRBV27; D: -; CDR3: CASSFPGRETEAFF; DNA: TGTGCCAGCAGTTTCCCGGGTAGGGAGACTGAAGCTTTCTTT
J: TRBJ1-2; size: -; V: TRBV3-1; D: TRBD1; CDR3: CASSQLGQGARGYTF; DNA: TGTGCCAGCAGCCAACTGGGACAGGGGGCGCGAGGCTACACCTTC
J: TRBJ1-2; size: many; V: TRBV6-4; D: -; CDR3: CASSPRGVGNGYTF; DNA: TGTGCCAGCAGCCCCAGGGGAGTTGGGAATGGCTACACCTTC
J: TRBJ1-3; size: many; V: TRBV7-2; D: -; CDR3: CASSLGWGNTIYF; DNA: TGTGCCAGCAGCTTAGGTTGGGGAAACACCATATATTTT
J: TRBJ2-2; size: many; V: TRBV6-2/TRBV6-3; D: -; CDR3: CASSYSIDPRDPNTGELFF; DNA: TGTGCCAGCAGTTACTCGATTGACCCTCGGGATCCGAACACCGGGGAGCTGTTTTTT
J: TRBJ2-7; size: many; V: TRBV10-3; D: TRBD2; CDR3: CAISDEAGFTYEQYF; DNA: TGTGCCATCAGTGACGAAGCGGGATTCACCTACGAGCAGTACTTC
J: TRBJ2-2; size: -; V: TRBV5-5; D: TRBD1; CDR3: CASSTEPGQGNTGELFF; DNA: TGTGCCAGCAGCACCGAACCGGGACAGGGGAACACCGGGGAGCTGTTTTTT
J: TRBJ2-2; size: many; V: TRBV5-5; D: TRBD2; CDR3: CASSSGGRYTGELFF; DNA: TGTGCCAGCAGCTCCGGCGGGAGGTACACCGGGGAGCTGTTTTTT
J: TRBJ2-7; size: many; V: TRBV6-5; D: TRBD1; CDR3: CASTTGVGYEQYF; DNA: TGTGCCAGCACCACAGGGGTTGGGTACGAGCAGTACTTC
J: TRBJ2-5; size: many; V: TRBV12-3/TRBV12-4; D: -; CDR3: CASSLVSAEETQYF; DNA: TGTGCCAGCAGTTTAGTCAGCGCCGAAGAGACCCAGTACTTC
J: TRBJ1-1; size: few; V: TRBV7-9; D: -; CDR3: CASSLPGPNTEAFF; DNA: TGTGCCAGCAGCTTGCCAGGTCCGAACACTGAAGCTTTCTTT
J: TRBJ1-5; size: many; V: TRBV2; D: -; CDR3: CASSKTRSQHF; DNA: TGTGCCAGCAGTAAGACTCGGTCCCAGCATTTT
J: TRBJ2-7; size: many; V: TRBV5-1; D: -; CDR3: CASAQGGSGEQYF; DNA: TGCGCCAGCGCCCAAGGGGGGTCGGGCGAGCAGTACTTC
J: TRBJ2-3; size: many; V: TRBV5-1; D: TRBD1; CDR3: CASGYTGGSTDTQYF; DNA: TGCGCCAGCGGATATACAGGGGGCTCCACAGATACGCAGTATTTT
J: TRBJ2-5; size: many; V: TRBV6-5; D: TRBD2; CDR3: CASSYSGGMETQYF; DNA: TGTGCCAGCAGTTACTCGGGGGGGATGGAGACCCAGTACTTC
J: TRBJ2-7; size: medium-sized; V: TRBV7-8; D: -; CDR3: CASSSTYEQYF; DNA: TGTGCCAGCAGTTCCACCTACGAGCAGTACTTC
J: TRBJ1-1; size: many; V: TRBV7-8; D: -; CDR3: CASSLNSGEAFF; DNA: TGTGCCAGCAGCTTAAACTCCGGTGAAGCTTTCTTT
J: TRBJ2-2; size: many; V: TRBV20-1; D: TRBD2; CDR3: CSARPSGRTFGELFF; DNA: TGCAGTGCTAGGCCTAGCGGGAGAACTTTCGGGGAGCTGTTTTTT
J: TRBJ1-2; size: many; V: TRBV9; D: -; CDR3: CASSAGRSAYGYTF; DNA: TGTGCCAGCAGCGCCGGGCGTTCTGCCTATGGCTACACCTTC
J: TRBJ1-2; size: many; V: TRBV5-1; D: -; CDR3: CASSFDGYGYTF; DNA: TGCGCCAGCAGCTTTGATGGCTATGGCTACACCTTC
J: TRBJ2-1; size: many; V: TRBV4-3; D: TRBD2; CDR3: CASSQDGGGAFYNEQFF; DNA: TGCGCCAGCAGCCAAGATGGCGGGGGGGCCTTCTACAATGAGCAGTTCTTC
J: TRBJ2-4; size: many; V: TRBV20-1; D: -; CDR3: CSAKDSLNIQYF; DNA: TGCAGTGCGAAGGACTCACTAAACATTCAGTACTTC
J: TRBJ1-1; size: many; V: TRBV3-1; D: -; CDR3: CASSLQGKPEAFF; DNA: TGTGCCAGCAGTTTACAGGGTAAGCCTGAAGCTTTCTTT
J: TRBJ2-6; size: many; V: TRBV12-3/TRBV12-4; D: -; CDR3: CASSLSASGANVLTF; DNA: TGTGCCAGCAGTTTATCGGCCTCTGGGGCCAACGTCCTGACTTTC
J: TRBJ2-7; size: many; V: TRBV4-3; D: TRBD2; CDR3: CASSQDLAGPYEQYF; DNA: TGCGCCAGCAGCCAAGACCTAGCGGGGCCCTACGAGCAGTACTTC
J: TRBJ2-7; size: many; V: TRBV5-1; D: -; CDR3: CASSRGRASSYEQYF; DNA: TGCGCCAGCAGCCGAGGGCGGGCTAGCTCCTACGAGCAGTACTTC
J: TRBJ1-1; size: many; V: TRBV24-1; D: -; CDR3: CATSDWRAGDDTEAFF; DNA: TGTGCCACCAGTGATTGGCGGGCAGGGGACGACACTGAAGCTTTCTTT
J: TRBJ2-1; size: many; V: TRBV5-1; D: TRBD2; CDR3: CASSLVSGGTNEQFF; DNA: TGCGCCAGCAGCTTGGTTAGCGGGGGGACGAATGAGCAGTTCTTC
J: TRBJ2-7; size: few; V: TRBV5-1; D: TRBD1; CDR3: CASSPGQGFYEQYF; DNA: TGCGCCAGCAGCCCGGGACAGGGTTTTTACGAGCAGTACTTC
J: TRBJ1-2; size: many; V: TRBV12-3/TRBV12-4; D: -; CDR3: CASSPGTSYGYTF; DNA: TGTGCCAGCAGTCCCGGGACAAGCTATGGCTACACCTTC
J: TRBJ2-5; size: many; V: TRBV20-1; D: TRBD1; CDR3: CSARAAWTGKKETQYF; DNA: TGCAGTGCAAGAGCGGCCTGGACAGGGAAAAAAGAGACCCAGTACTTC
J: TRBJ1-2; size: many; V: TRBV12-3/TRBV12-4; D: -; CDR3: CASSLGAGDGYTF; DNA: TGTGCCAGCAGTTTAGGGGCAGGGGATGGCTACACCTTC
J: TRBJ2-7; size: many; V: TRBV4-2; D: TRBD2; CDR3: CASSPGLAFYEQYF; DNA: TGTGCCAGCAGCCCAGGACTAGCTTTTTACGAGCAGTACTTC
J: TRBJ2-7; size: many; V: TRBV7-8; D: -; CDR3: CASSTTFYEQYF; DNA: TGTGCCAGCAGCACCACGTTCTACGAGCAGTACTTC
J: TRBJ2-7; size: many; V: TRBV29-1; D: TRBD2; CDR3: CSVTLPSGVTYEQYF; DNA: TGCAGCGTTACCTTACCTAGCGGGGTTACCTACGAGCAGTACTTC
J: TRBJ1-1; size: many; V: TRBV4-3; D: -; CDR3: CASSQDWGSTVHF; DNA: TGCGCCAGCAGCCAAGATTGGGGGTCGACAGTGCACTTT
J: TRBJ1-1; size: -; V: TRBV6-5; D: -; CDR3: CASSYSMGAGTEAFF; DNA: TGTGCCAGCAGTTACTCGATGGGGGCCGGGACTGAAGCTTTCTTT
J: TRBJ2-1; size: -; V: TRBV10-3; D: -; CDR3: CAIRAGTEGYNEQFF; DNA: TGTGCCATCAGAGCCGGGACGGAAGGCTACAATGAGCAGTTCTTC
J: TRBJ2-7; size: many; V: TRBV3-1; D: -; CDR3: CASSQVTESYEQYF; DNA: TGTGCCAGCAGCCAAGTGACAGAGTCCTACGAGCAGTACTTC
J: TRBJ1-1; size: -; V: TRBV6-2/TRBV6-3; D: TRBD1; CDR3: CASSQQGIYTEAFF; DNA: TGTGCCAGCAGTCAACAGGGGATCTATACTGAAGCTTTCTTT
J: TRBJ2-3; size: many; V: TRBV20-1; D: TRBD2; CDR3: CSAPRTSGSTDTQYF; DNA: TGCAGTGCTCCGCGGACTAGCGGTAGCACAGATACGCAGTATTTT
J: TRBJ2-1; size: many; V: TRBV5-1; D: TRBD1; CDR3: CASSLQGAVSYNEQFF; DNA: TGCGCCAGCAGCCTACAGGGGGCTGTATCCTACAATGAGCAGTTCTTC
J: TRBJ2-1; size: many; V: TRBV12-3/TRBV12-4; D: TRBD1; CDR3: CASSDTLRQGLDEQFF; DNA: TGTGCCAGCAGTGACACCCTTAGACAGGGTTTAGATGAGCAGTTCTTC
J: TRBJ2-5; size: many; V: TRBV5-1; D: TRBD2; CDR3: CASSLTSGQETQYF; DNA: TGCGCCAGCAGCTTGACTAGCGGACAAGAGACCCAGTACTTC
J: TRBJ2-7; size: many; V: TRBV5-1; D: -; CDR3: CASSLTSGSYEQYF; DNA: TGCGCCAGCAGCTTAACCTCAGGTTCCTACGAGCAGTACTTC
J: TRBJ1-2; size: many; V: TRBV27; D: -; CDR3: CASSRGKGYTF; DNA: TGTGCCAGCAGTCGGGGGAAGGGCTACACCTTC
J: TRBJ2-2; size: many; V: TRBV24-1; D: -; CDR3: CATSDRTAHTGELFF; DNA: TGTGCCACCAGTGACCGGACCGCTCACACCGGGGAGCTGTTTTTT
J: TRBJ2-3; size: many; V: TRBV29-1; D: -; CDR3: CSVEGETEGYTDTQYF; DNA: TGCAGCGTTGAAGGGGAGACGGAAGGTTACACAGATACGCAGTATTTT
J: TRBJ2-6; size: many; V: TRBV18; D: -; CDR3: CASSRGARDGANVLTF; DNA: TGTGCCAGCTCCCGCGGCGCCCGGGATGGGGCCAACGTCCTGACTTTC